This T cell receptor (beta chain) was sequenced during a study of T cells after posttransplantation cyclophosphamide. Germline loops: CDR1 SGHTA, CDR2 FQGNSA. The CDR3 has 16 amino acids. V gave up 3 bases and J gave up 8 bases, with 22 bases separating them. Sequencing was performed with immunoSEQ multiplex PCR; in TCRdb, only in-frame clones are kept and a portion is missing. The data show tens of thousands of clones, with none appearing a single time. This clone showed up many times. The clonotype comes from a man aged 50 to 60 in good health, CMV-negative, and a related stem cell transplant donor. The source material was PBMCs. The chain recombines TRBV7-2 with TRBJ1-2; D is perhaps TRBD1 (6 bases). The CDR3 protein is CASSFMAGATQGGYTF. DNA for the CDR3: TGTGCCAGCAGCTTTATGGCAGGGGCCACTCAGGGAGGCTACACCTTC.